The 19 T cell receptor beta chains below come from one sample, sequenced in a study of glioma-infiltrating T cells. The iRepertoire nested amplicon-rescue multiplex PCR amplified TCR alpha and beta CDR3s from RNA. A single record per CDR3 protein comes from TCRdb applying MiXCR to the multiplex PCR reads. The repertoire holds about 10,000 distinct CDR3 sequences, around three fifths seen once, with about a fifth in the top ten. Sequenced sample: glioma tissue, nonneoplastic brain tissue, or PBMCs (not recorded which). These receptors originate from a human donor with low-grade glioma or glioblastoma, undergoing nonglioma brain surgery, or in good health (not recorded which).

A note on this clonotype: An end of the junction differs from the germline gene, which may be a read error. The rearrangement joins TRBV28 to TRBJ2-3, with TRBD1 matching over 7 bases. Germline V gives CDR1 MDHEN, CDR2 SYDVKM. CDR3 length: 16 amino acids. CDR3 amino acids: CSSPPEGQRVTYTQYF. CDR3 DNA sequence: TGTTCCAGTCCTCCTGAGGGACAGAGAGTCACATATACGCAGTATTTT.

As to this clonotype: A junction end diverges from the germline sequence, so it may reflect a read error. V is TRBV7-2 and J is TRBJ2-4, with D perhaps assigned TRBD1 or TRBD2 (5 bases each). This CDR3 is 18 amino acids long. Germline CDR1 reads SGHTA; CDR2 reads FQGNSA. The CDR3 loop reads CASSSTTGQEGPKNIQCF. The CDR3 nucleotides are TGTGCCAGCAGCTCAACAACCGGCCAAGAGGGACCCAAAAACATTCAGTGCTTC.

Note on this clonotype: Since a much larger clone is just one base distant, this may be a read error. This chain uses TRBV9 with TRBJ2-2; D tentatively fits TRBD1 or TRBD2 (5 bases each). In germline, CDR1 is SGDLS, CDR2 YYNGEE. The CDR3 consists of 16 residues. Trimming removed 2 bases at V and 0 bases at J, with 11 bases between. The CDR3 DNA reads TGTGCCAGCAGCGTTACCGGGACGGCGAACACCGGGGAGCTGTTTTTT. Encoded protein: CASSVTGTANTGELFF. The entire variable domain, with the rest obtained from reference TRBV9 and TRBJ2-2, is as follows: DSGVTQTPKHLITATGQRVTLRCSPRSGDLSVYWYQQSLDQGLQFLIQYYNGEERAKGNILERFSAQQFPDLHSELNLSSLELGDSALYFCASSVTGTANTGELFFGEGSRLTVL.

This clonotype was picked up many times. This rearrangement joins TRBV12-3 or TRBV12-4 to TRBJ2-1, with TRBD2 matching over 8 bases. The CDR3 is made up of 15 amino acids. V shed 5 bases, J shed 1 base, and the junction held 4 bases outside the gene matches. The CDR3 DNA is TGTGCCAGCAGTGCGTCGGGGGGGTCCTACAATGAGCAGTTCTTC. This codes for CASSASGGSYNEQFF.

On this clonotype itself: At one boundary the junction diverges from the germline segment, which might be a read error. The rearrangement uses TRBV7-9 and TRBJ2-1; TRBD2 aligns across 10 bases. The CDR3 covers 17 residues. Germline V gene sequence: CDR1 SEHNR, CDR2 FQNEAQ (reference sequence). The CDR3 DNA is TGTGCCAGCAGCTTAGACCTAGCGGGGGAGAGTGAGAATGAGAAGTTCTTC. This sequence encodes CASSLDLAGESENEKFF.

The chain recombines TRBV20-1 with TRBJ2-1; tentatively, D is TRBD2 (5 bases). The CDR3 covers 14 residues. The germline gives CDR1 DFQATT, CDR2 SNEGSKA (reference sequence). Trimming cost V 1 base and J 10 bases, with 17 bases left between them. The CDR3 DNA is TGCAGTGCTAGAGGTAGAGGGAGCCTATCAGAGCAGTTCTTC. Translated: CSARGRGSLSEQFF.

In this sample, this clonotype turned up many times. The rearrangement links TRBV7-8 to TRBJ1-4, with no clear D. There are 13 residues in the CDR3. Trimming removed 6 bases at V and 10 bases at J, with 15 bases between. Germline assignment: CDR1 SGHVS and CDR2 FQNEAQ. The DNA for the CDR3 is TGTGCCAGCAGACTCGGGAGCCCCTCAAAACTGTTTTTT. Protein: CASRLGSPSKLFF.

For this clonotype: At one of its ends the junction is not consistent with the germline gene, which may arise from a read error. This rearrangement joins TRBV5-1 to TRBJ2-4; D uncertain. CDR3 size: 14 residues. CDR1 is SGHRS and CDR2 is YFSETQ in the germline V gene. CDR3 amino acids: CASSYWTAKNIHYF. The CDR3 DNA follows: TGCGCCAGCAGTTATTGGACCGCCAAAAACATTCATTACTTC. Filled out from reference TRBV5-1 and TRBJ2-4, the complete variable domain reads KAGVTQTPRYLIKTRGQQVTLSCSPISGHRSVSWYQQTPGQGLQFLFEYFSETQRNKGNFPGRFSGRQFSNSRSEMNVSTLELGDSALYLCASSYWTAKNIHYFGAGTRLSVL.

The CDR3 spells CSARVRCRATYEQYF. CDR3 in DNA: TGCAGTGCTAGAGTAAGGTGCAGGGCCACCTACGAGCAGTACTTC. The chain employs TRBV20-1 and TRBJ2-7; a weak D match, TRBD1 (5 bases). There are 15 residues in the CDR3. V lost 1 base, J lost 2 bases, and 15 bases lay in between. Germline CDR1 is DFQATT and CDR2 is SNEGSKA (reference sequence).

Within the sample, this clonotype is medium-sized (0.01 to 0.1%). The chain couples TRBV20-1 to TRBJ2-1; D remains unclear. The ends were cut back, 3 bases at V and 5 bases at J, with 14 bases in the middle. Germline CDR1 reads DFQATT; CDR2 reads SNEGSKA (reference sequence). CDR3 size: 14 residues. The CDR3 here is CSARRRELNNEQFF. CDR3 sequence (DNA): TGCAGTGCTAGGCGAAGGGAATTAAACAATGAGCAGTTCTTC.

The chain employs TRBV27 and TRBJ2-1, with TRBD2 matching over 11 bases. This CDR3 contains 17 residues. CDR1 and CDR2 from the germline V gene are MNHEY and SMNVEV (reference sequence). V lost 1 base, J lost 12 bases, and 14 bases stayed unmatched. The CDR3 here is CASSLFLLAGVTDTQFF. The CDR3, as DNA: TGTGCCAGCAGTTTATTCCTACTAGCGGGAGTGACAGATACGCAGTTCTTC.

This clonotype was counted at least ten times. The CDR3 region is CASSELGIIIYGYTF. CDR3 DNA sequence: TGTGCCAGCAGTGAATTGGGCATCATAATATATGGCTACACCTTC. The chain is built from TRBV2 and TRBJ1-2; D call uncertain. CDR3 length: 15 amino acids. Per germline, CDR1 SNHLY and CDR2 FYNNEI. V lost 2 bases to trimming and J lost 5 bases, with 15 bases between them.

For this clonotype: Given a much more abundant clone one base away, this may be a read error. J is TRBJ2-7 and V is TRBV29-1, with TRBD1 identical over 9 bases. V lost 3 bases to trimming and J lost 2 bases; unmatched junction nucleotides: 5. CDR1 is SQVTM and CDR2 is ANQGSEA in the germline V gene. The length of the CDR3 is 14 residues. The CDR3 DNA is TGCAGCGTTGAGGGGGACAGGGCTACCTACGAGCAGTACTTC. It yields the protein CSVEGDRATYEQYF.

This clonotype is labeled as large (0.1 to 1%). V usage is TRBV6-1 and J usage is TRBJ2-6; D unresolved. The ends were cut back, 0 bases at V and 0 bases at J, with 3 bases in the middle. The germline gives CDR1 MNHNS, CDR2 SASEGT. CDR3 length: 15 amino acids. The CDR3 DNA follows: TGTGCCAGCAGTGAAGCCCACTCTGGGGCCAACGTCCTGACTTTC. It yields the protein CASSEAHSGANVLTF.

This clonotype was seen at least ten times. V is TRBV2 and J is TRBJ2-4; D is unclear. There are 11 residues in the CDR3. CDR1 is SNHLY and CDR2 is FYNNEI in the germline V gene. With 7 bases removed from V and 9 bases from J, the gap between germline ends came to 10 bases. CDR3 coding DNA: TGTGCCAGCACGGTTGAAAGCATTCAGTACTTC. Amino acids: CASTVESIQYF.

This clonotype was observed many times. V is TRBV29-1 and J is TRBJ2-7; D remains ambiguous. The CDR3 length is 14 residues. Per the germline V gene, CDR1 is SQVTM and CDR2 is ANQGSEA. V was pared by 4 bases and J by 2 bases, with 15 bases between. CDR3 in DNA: TGCAGCGTTGTAATGAGACAATGGCCCTACGAGCAGTACTTC. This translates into CSVVMRQWPYEQYF.

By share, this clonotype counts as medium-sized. For the CDR3, the DNA is TGTGCCAGCAGCCAAAACAGCCACGGATCCGCCTACGAGCAGTACTTC. This gives the protein CASSQNSHGSAYEQYF. V and J are TRBV4-2 and TRBJ2-7; D is ambiguous. V gave up 2 bases and J gave up 2 bases, with 16 bases separating them. CDR1 and CDR2 (germline): LGHNA, YNFKEQ. CDR3 length: 16 residues.

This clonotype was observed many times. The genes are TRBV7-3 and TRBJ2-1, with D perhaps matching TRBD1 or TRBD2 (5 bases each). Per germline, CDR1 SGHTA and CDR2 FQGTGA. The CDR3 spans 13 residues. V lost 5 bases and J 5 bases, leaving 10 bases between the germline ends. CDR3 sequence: CASSPGPNNEQFF. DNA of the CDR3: TGTGCCAGCAGCCCGGGACCCAACAATGAGCAGTTCTTC.

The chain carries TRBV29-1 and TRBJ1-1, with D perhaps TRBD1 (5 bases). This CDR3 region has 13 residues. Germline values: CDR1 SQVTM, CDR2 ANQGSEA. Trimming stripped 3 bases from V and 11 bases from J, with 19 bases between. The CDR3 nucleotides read TGCAGCGTTGAGGGGCGGCCCGCCGGAGGGGCTTTCTTT. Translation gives CSVEGRPAGGAFF.